The rows below give T cell receptor beta chains drawn from one sample of a study of T cell changes during pregnancy in multiple sclerosis. Clones were read by immunoSEQ multiplex PCR, and TCRdb kept only the in-frame ones, dropping some. The sample lists roughly 89,000 clones; almost 95% were seen once. Material: peripheral blood, obtained in the third trimester of pregnancy. These receptors originate from a female donor with multiple sclerosis, enrolled in a pregnancy study. CDR3s include the opening cysteine and the closing phenylalanine or tryptophan. D genes are given only for firm matches. Only some rows state a clone size, as once, few, many or a class for expanded clones.

clone_size	d_call	v_call	j_call	cdr3_aa	cdr3_nt
-	-	TRBV12-2	TRBJ2-1	CASRPRAGGTYNEQFF	TGTGCAAGTCGCCCGCGCGCCGGAGGAACCTACAATGAGCAGTTCTTC
-	-	TRBV5-4	TRBJ2-7	CASSLRLAGRGTEQYF	TGTGCCAGCAGCTTGAGGTTGGCGGGACGGGGCACCGAGCAGTACTTC
-	-	TRBV30	TRBJ1-1	CAWNLQGVGSERNTEAFF	TGTGCCTGGAACCTCCAGGGTGTCGGGTCGGAGCGGAACACTGAAGCTTTCTTT
-	-	TRBV5-6	TRBJ1-3	CASSQVNRGGTGNTIYF	TGTGCCAGCAGCCAAGTCAACCGCGGGGGCACTGGAAACACCATATATTTT
-	-	TRBV29-1	TRBJ2-7	CSVEDTFYEQYF	TGCAGCGTTGAGGACACCTTCTACGAGCAGTACTTC
-	TRBD1	TRBV6-1	TRBJ2-7	CASSRTGRMYEQYF	TGTGCCAGCAGTCGGACAGGGCGAATGTACGAGCAGTACTTC
-	TRBD1	TRBV5-1	TRBJ1-4	CASTPGTGVEKLFF	TGCGCCAGTACTCCCGGGACAGGGGTTGAAAAACTGTTTTTT
-	TRBD2	TRBV30	TRBJ2-1	CSYMGGRSYNEQFF	TGTAGCTATATGGGCGGGAGGTCTTACAATGAGCAGTTCTTC
-	-	TRBV5-4	TRBJ1-4	CASSWPRQAATNEKLFF	TGTGCCAGCAGCTGGCCCCGGCAGGCCGCAACTAATGAAAAACTGTTTTTT
-	TRBD1	TRBV14	TRBJ2-1	CASRQWTGPSSYNEQFF	TGTGCCAGCAGACAATGGACAGGACCGAGCTCCTACAATGAGCAGTTCTTC
-	-	TRBV28	TRBJ1-2	CASREQLYGYTF	TGTGCCAGCAGGGAACAGCTCTATGGCTACACCTTC
-	-	TRBV6-5	TRBJ2-3	CASSSPLKRTDTQYF	TGTGCCAGCAGTTCTCCCCTGAAGAGGACAGATACGCAGTATTTT
-	TRBD1	TRBV19	TRBJ2-7	CASRPRTGLREQYF	TGTGCCAGTAGGCCGAGGACAGGGTTGCGCGAGCAGTACTTC
-	-	TRBV28	TRBJ1-2	CASSTPGYGYTF	TGTGCCAGCAGTACCCCAGGCTATGGCTACACCTTC
-	TRBD2	TRBV9	TRBJ2-7	CASSVGASGVQIEQYF	TGTGCCAGCAGCGTAGGGGCTAGCGGGGTCCAAATCGAGCAGTACTTC
-	-	TRBV9	TRBJ1-1	CASSVALGLNTEAFF	TGTGCCAGCAGCGTAGCTCTAGGCCTTAACACTGAAGCTTTCTTT
-	-	TRBV21-1	TRBJ2-1	CASIPSLGGPTYNEQFF	TGTGCCAGCATCCCGTCCTTGGGGGGGCCAACCTACAATGAGCAGTTCTTC
-	TRBD2	TRBV28	TRBJ2-1	CASSLGLAGVVGPYNEQFF	TGTGCCAGCAGTTTAGGGCTAGCGGGAGTCGTTGGTCCCTACAATGAGCAGTTCTTC
-	-	TRBV4-2	TRBJ2-3	CASSQEGGTDTQYF	TGTGCCAGCAGCCAAGAAGGAGGCACAGATACGCAGTATTTT
few	-	TRBV6-4	TRBJ2-1	CASSGLRGGEQFF	TGTGCCAGCAGTGGTCTAAGAGGGGGTGAGCAGTTCTTC
-	-	TRBV6-6	TRBJ2-5	CASSPRDGETQYF	TGTGCCAGCAGTCCCAGGGATGGGGAGACCCAGTACTTC
-	-	TRBV19	TRBJ1-1	CASSQGMNTEAFF	TGTGCCAGTAGTCAGGGAATGAACACTGAAGCTTTCTTT
-	-	TRBV6-5	TRBJ2-1	CASSYEGVAWDNEQFF	TGTGCCAGCAGTTATGAGGGAGTAGCCTGGGACAATGAGCAGTTCTTC
-	TRBD1	TRBV6-1	TRBJ2-7	CASSEEGTGVYEQYF	TGTGCCAGCAGTGAGGAGGGGACAGGGGTCTACGAGCAGTACTTC
once	TRBD2	TRBV9	TRBJ2-4	CASSAGGEALLAKNIQYF	TGTGCCAGCAGCGCGGGAGGGGAGGCTTTACTAGCCAAAAACATTCAGTACTTC
once	-	TRBV6-5	TRBJ1-5	CASSLAAGDQPQHF	TGTGCCAGCAGCTTGGCCGCGGGGGATCAGCCCCAGCATTTT
-	-	TRBV6-5	TRBJ2-2	CASSQLRNTGELFF	TGTGCCAGCAGTCAACTGAGGAACACCGGGGAGCTGTTTTTT
-	-	TRBV6-1	TRBJ1-3	CASRGRGSGNTIYF	TGTGCCAGCAGAGGTAGGGGTTCGGGAAACACCATATATTTT